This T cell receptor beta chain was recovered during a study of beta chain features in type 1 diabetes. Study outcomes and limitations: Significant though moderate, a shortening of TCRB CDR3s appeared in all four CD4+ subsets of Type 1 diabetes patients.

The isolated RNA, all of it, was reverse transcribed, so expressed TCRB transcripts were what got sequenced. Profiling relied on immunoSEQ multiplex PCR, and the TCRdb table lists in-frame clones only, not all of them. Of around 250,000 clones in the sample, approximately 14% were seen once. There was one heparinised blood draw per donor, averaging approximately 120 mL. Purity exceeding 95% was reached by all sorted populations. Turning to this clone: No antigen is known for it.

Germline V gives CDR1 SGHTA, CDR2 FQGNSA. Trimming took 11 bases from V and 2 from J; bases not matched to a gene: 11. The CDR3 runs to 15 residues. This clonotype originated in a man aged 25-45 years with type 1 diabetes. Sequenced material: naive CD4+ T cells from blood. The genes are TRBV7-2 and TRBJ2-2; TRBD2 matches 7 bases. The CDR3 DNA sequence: TGTGCCGAAACCCCAGCGGGAAGAAACACCGGGGAGCTGTTTTTT. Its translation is CAETPAGRNTGELFF.